Presented here are 15 T cell receptor beta chains from one specimen sequenced in a study of blood T cell repertoires in COVID-19. Sequencing used immunoSEQ multiplex PCR; TCRdb keeps in-frame clones, though not all of them. The table records about 160,000 clones, 70% to 80% of them present only once. The specimen sequenced was peripheral blood. These receptors originate from a man aged 60 to 75 with acute or convalescent COVID-19.

This chain joins TRBV7-9 and TRBJ1-2; D might be TRBD1 (5 bases). The CDR3 spans 14 residues. V was clipped by 3 bases and J by 0 bases, with 8 bases between them. The germline gives CDR1 SEHNR, CDR2 FQNEAQ (reference sequence). This CDR3 is CASSLDNANYGYTF. The CDR3 DNA reads as TGTGCCAGCAGCTTGGACAACGCTAACTATGGCTACACCTTC.

The chain joins TRBV30 to TRBJ2-1; D might be TRBD2 (7 bases). Trimming left V 0 bases short and J 2 bases short, with 17 bases between. The CDR3 totals 17 residues. Germline CDR1 GTSNPN, CDR2 SVGIG (reference sequence). The CDR3 loop is CAWSVGIAGATYNEQFF. The CDR3 DNA reads TGTGCCTGGAGTGTAGGGATCGCGGGGGCTACCTACAATGAGCAGTTCTTC.

CDR3 nucleotides: TGTGCCAGCAGCGTAGCTCGGGGGAGAGAGAATGAGCAGTTCTTC. Protein: CASSVARGRENEQFF. The chain recombines TRBV9 with TRBJ2-1; maybe TRBD2 (6 bases). The CDR3 sequence is 15 residues long. V was clipped by 0 bases and J by 7 bases, with 14 bases between them. Germline CDR1 reads SGDLS; CDR2 reads YYNGEE.

V is TRBV25-1 and J is TRBJ1-2, with 8 bases aligning to TRBD1. CDR1 MGHDK and CDR2 SYGVNS come from the germline V gene. V was clipped by 2 bases and J by 6 bases; unmatched bases: 17. CDR3 length: 18 residues. The DNA of the CDR3 is TGTGCCAGCAGTGAAAGGGCCATGGGCAGGGGGCGCAGGCATGGCTACACCTTC. Translated: CASSERAMGRGRRHGYTF.

This clone was recorded only once. The V and J genes are TRBV6-1 and TRBJ2-1, with 13 bases matching TRBD2. CDR1 and CDR2 from the germline V gene are MNHNS and SASEGT. With 4 bases clipped from V and 10 bases from J, the junction kept 10 bases outside the gene matches. CDR3 length equals 16 residues. Here the CDR3 reads CASSVTTSGGAREQFF. DNA for the CDR3: TGTGCCAGCAGTGTTACAACTAGCGGGGGGGCCCGGGAGCAGTTCTTC.

CDR3 coding DNA: TGTGCCAGCGGCCACCGACAGGGTCAAGACGAGCAGTACTTC. Amino acids: CASGHRQGQDEQYF. This rearrangement joins TRBV6-1 to TRBJ2-7; 7 bases align to TRBD1. Per the germline V gene, CDR1 is MNHNS and CDR2 is SASEGT. The V segment lost 8 bases and the J segment 5 bases; nucleotides outside the gene matches: 12. This CDR3 has 14 residues.

V gene TRBV4-3 combines with J gene TRBJ2-6; a weak D match, TRBD2 (5 bases). The ends were cut back, 0 bases at V and 1 base at J, with 10 bases in the middle. The CDR3 contains 17 residues. Germline assignment: CDR1 LGHNA and CDR2 YSLEER. CDR3 nucleotide sequence: TGCGCCAGCAGCCAAGATAGGGAGACGTCTGGGGCCAACGTCCTGACTTTC. Protein: CASSQDRETSGANVLTF.

The chain links TRBV27 to TRBJ2-1, with 8 nucleotides matching TRBD1. Germline CDR1 and CDR2: MNHEY and SMNVEV (reference sequence). This CDR3 has 15 residues. The V gene end was trimmed by 5 bases and the J gene end by 3 bases; junction bases not matched to a gene: 6. As DNA, the CDR3 is TGTGCCAGCAGTACCCGACAGGGGAACTACAATGAGCAGTTCTTC. It translates to CASSTRQGNYNEQFF.

The chain links TRBV6-6 to TRBJ1-6; D remains unclear. V was shortened by 6 bases and J by 7 bases, with 10 bases between the two germline ends. CDR3 length equals 13 residues. Germline V gene sequence: CDR1 MNHNY, CDR2 SVGAGI (reference sequence). The CDR3 DNA follows: TGTGCCAGCAGGCGGGCCCTGAATTCACCCCTCCACTTT. This translates into CASRRALNSPLHF.

The chain couples TRBV19 to TRBJ1-1; D possibly corresponds to TRBD1 (5 bases). V lost 3 bases and J 7 bases, leaving 18 bases between the germline ends. CDR1 is LNHDA and CDR2 is SQIVND in the germline V gene (reference sequence). The CDR3 spans 15 residues. CDR3 sequence: CASSIRVGILGEAFF. DNA of the CDR3: TGTGCCAGTAGTATCAGGGTGGGGATTCTTGGTGAAGCTTTCTTT.

V is TRBV7-2 and J is TRBJ2-7; D gene unclear. This CDR3 comprises 13 residues. The ends were cut back, 5 bases at V and 3 bases at J, with 11 bases in the middle. The germline gives CDR1 SGHTA, CDR2 FQGNSA. Here the CDR3 DNA reads TGTGCCAGCAGCGACCGACTGCACTACGAGCAGTACTTC. Its translation is CASSDRLHYEQYF.

This clone turned up a few times. The chain joins TRBV10-3 to TRBJ1-1; TRBD1 matches at 7 bases. Germline V gene lookup returns CDR1 ENHRY and CDR2 SYGVKD. J gave up 0 bases and V 0 bases, and 1 base lay outside the gene matches. The CDR3 is 15 amino acids. The CDR3 reads CAISESGTVNTEAFF. As DNA, the CDR3 is TGTGCCATCAGTGAGTCAGGGACAGTGAACACTGAAGCTTTCTTT.

V and J are TRBV11-1 and TRBJ1-1; no clear D gene. CDR1 is SGHAT, CDR2 FQDESV, per germline (reference sequence). The CDR3 consists of 15 residues. Trimming removed 2 bases from V and 0 bases from J, with 10 bases in between. This chain's CDR3 is CASSLLDGLNTEAFF. Here the CDR3 DNA reads TGTGCCAGCAGCTTATTAGACGGGTTGAACACTGAAGCTTTCTTT. The whole variable domain, remainder taken from reference TRBV11-1 and TRBJ1-1, is EAEVAQSPRYKITEKSQAVAFWCDPISGHATLYWYRQILGQGPELLVQFQDESVVDDSQLPKDRFSAERLKGVDSTLKIQPAELGDSAMYLCASSLLDGLNTEAFFGQGTRLTVV.

This clone was counted between two and nine times. This chain joins TRBV7-3 and TRBJ2-5, with TRBD1 identical over 8 bases. Trimming at V came to 2 bases and at J to 5 bases, leaving 7 bases not matched to a gene. The germline CDR1 and CDR2 sequences are SGHTA and FQGTGA. The CDR3 has 15 amino acids. The CDR3 sequence: CASSLGQGAWETQYF. DNA for the CDR3: TGTGCCAGCAGCTTAGGGCAGGGGGCTTGGGAGACCCAGTACTTC. The full variable domain, in which reference TRBV7-3 and TRBJ2-5 provide the parts outside the CDR3, is GAGVSQTPSNKVTEKGKYVELRCDPISGHTALYWYRQSLGQGPEFLIYFQGTGAADDSGLPNDRFFAVRPEGSVSTLKIQRTERGDSAVYLCASSLGQGAWETQYFGPGTRLLVL.

In its sample, this clone was seen once. The J gene is TRBJ2-1, the V gene TRBV7-6; 8 bases are a match to TRBD2. CDR1 is SGHVS and CDR2 is FNYEAQ in the germline V gene. J gave up 10 bases and V 3 bases, and 8 bases lay outside the gene matches. The length of the CDR3 is 14 residues. The CDR3, as DNA: TGTGCCAGCAGCTTTCCCGGGGGGGCGGGGGAGCAGTTCTTC. This translates into CASSFPGGAGEQFF.